This TCR beta chain came from a study of T-cell memory formation after mild COVID-19. About the research overall: TCR clusters mostly belonged to single donors. Study-wide points: Cross-reactive memory appears to have joined, as suggested by some responding clones showing up in pre-infection memory. CD4/CD8 balance held among clones contracting day 15 to 85, and later expanders leaned CD4+.

TCRdb independently ran MiXCR on the 5' RACE reads; one entry per CDR3 protein. The table includes roughly 310,000 distinct CDR3 sequences, 15% to 20% detected once. In this sample, this clonotype turned up a few times. Its antigen is not known. The CDR3 is 16 amino acids. Trimming cost V 4 bases and J 6 bases; bases outside gene matches: 10. Germline lookup yields CDR1 LGHNA and CDR2 YNFKEQ. V is TRBV4-2 and J is TRBJ2-2, with 8 bases aligning to TRBD1. Material: PBMCs or a T cell subset sorted from them (not recorded which). The receptor's source is a young man who had mild COVID-19 (a few samples of this study predate the infection). Cell type and time point are not known. As DNA, the CDR3 is TGTGCCAGCAGCCGTGGACAGGGAATCTTACCCGGGGAGCTGTTTTTT. Translating it yields CASSRGQGILPGELFF.